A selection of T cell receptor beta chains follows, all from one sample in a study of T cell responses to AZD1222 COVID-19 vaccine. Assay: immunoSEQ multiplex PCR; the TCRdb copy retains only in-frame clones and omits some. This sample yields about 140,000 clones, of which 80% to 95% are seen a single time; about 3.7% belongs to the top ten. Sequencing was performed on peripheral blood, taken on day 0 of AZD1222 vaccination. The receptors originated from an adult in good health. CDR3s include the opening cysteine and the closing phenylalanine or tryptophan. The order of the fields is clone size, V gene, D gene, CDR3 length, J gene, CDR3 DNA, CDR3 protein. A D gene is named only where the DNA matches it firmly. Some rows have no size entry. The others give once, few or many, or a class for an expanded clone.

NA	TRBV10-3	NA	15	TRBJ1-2	TGTGCCATCAGTGATCGATCGGTCCCAGGCGATGGCTACACCTTC	CAISDRSVPGDGYTF
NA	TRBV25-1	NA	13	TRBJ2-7	TGTGCCAGCAGTGGGTCCCTTATGGGCGAGCAGTACTTC	CASSGSLMGEQYF
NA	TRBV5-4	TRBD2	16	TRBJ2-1	TGTGCCAGCAGCTTGGGTCGGGGACTAGCGGGAGCAGAGCAGTTCTTC	CASSLGRGLAGAEQFF
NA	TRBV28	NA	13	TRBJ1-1	TGTGCCAGCACCATCTTGGGGGCGACTGAAGCTTTCTTT	CASTILGATEAFF
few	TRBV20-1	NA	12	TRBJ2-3	TGCAGTGCTAGTATGGTGTCAGATACGCAGTATTTT	CSASMVSDTQYF
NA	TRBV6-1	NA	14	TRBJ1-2	TGTGCCAGCAGTGAAGCTGGTGAGTCCTATGGCTACACCTTC	CASSEAGESYGYTF
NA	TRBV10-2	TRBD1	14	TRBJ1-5	TGCGCCAGCAAGGGACAGGGAGGGGATCAGCCCCAGCATTTT	CASKGQGGDQPQHF
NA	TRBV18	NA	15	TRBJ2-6	TGTGCCAGCTCACTAAAGGGGAGTGGGGCCAACGTCCTGACTTTC	CASSLKGSGANVLTF
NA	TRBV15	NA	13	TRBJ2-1	TGTGCCACCAGCAGAGATGGTTCCGGTTGGCAGTTCTTC	CATSRDGSGWQFF
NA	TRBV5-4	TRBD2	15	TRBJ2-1	TGTGCCAGCAGCCGCCCAGCGGGAGACTACAATGAGCAGTTCTTC	CASSRPAGDYNEQFF